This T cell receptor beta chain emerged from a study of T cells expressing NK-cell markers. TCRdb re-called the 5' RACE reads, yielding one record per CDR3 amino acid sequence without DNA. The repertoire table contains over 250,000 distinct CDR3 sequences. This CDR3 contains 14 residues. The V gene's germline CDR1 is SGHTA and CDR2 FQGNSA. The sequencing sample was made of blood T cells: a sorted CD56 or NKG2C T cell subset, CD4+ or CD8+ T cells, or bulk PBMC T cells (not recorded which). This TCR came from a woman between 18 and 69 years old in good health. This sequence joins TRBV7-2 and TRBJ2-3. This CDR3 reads CASSLAGRTDTQYF.